Below are 7 T cell receptor beta chains sequenced from a single sample in a study of T cells in Graves' hyperthyroidism and ophthalmopathy. What was amplified from RNA transcripts were TCR beta CDR3 regions. HTBI primers were used for first-round RT-PCR of the TCR CDR3. TCRdb reprocessed the multiplex PCR reads via MiXCR and lists one record per CDR3 protein. The top ten clones hold roughly 31% of a sample with about 270,000 distinct CDR3 sequences, roughly 15% of them seen once. Sequenced input: blood. The receptors derive from a woman aged 50 to 65 with Graves' hyperthyroidism that later progressed to Graves' ophthalmopathy.

The V call is TRBV27, the J call TRBJ2-7; D possibly matches TRBD1 or TRBD2 (5 bases each). V was shortened by 3 bases and J by 6 bases, with 12 bases between the two germline ends. The germline CDR1 and CDR2 sequences are MNHEY and SMNVEV (reference sequence). This CDR3 contains 13 residues. CDR3 protein: CASSFEGLGEQYF. CDR3 bases: TGTGCCAGCAGTTTTGAGGGGTTGGGCGAGCAGTACTTC.

The table lists this clonotype with many counts. This rearrangement joins TRBV29-1 to TRBJ2-7; 10 nucleotides agree with TRBD2. The V and J ends lost 4 bases and 3 bases, in that order; junction bases with no gene match: 6. Per germline, CDR1 SQVTM and CDR2 ANQGSEA. The CDR3 loop spans 14 amino acids. CDR3 DNA sequence: TGCAGCGTTGTAGGGGGACTAGCGCTCTACGAGCAGTACTTC. Protein: CSVVGGLALYEQYF.

The chain is built from TRBV6-5 and TRBJ1-6; D unclear. Trimming stripped 2 bases from V and 10 bases from J, with 12 bases between. Per germline, CDR1 MNHEY and CDR2 SVGAGI. This CDR3 has 14 residues. The CDR3 reads CASSYDGRGSPLHF. The CDR3 bases are TGTGCCAGCAGTTACGACGGGAGAGGATCACCCCTCCACTTT.

This chain links TRBV7-9 with TRBJ2-2, with D possibly being TRBD2 (7 bases). Germline V gene data show CDR1 as SEHNR and CDR2 as FQNEAQ (reference sequence). CDR3 size: 15 residues. V was clipped by 5 bases and J by 5 bases, with 15 bases between them. CDR3 loop: CASSRPGGHTGELFF. CDR3 coding DNA: TGTGCCAGCAGCCGACCCGGGGGGCATACCGGGGAGCTGTTTTTT.

This clonotype has more than one count but fewer than ten. The chain carries TRBV18 and TRBJ2-2; 8 bases match TRBD2. V lost 4 bases to trimming and J lost 3 bases; unmatched junction nucleotides: 7. Looked up from germline, CDR1 is KGHSH and CDR2 is LQKENI. The CDR3 spans 16 residues. This CDR3 reads CASSRRGLDDTGELFF. DNA of the CDR3: TGTGCCAGCTCACGAAGGGGACTAGATGACACCGGGGAGCTGTTTTTT.

This clonotype was detected ten times or more. Here the CDR3 reads CASSPRQGTGELFF. For the CDR3, the DNA is TGTGCCAGCAGCCCTCGACAGGGGACCGGGGAGCTGTTTTTT. The V gene is TRBV11-1, the J gene TRBJ2-2, with 8 bases aligning to TRBD1. CDR3 length: 14 residues. Trimming cost V 5 bases and J 5 bases; bases outside gene matches: 4. The germline CDR1 and CDR2 sequences are SGHAT and FQDESV (reference sequence).

This clonotype was detected ten times or more. This chain connects TRBV20-1 to TRBJ2-4; TRBD1 might be the D (5 bases). The CDR3 is 15 residues long. V was trimmed by 0 bases and J by 7 bases, leaving 16 bases between them. The V gene's germline CDR1 is DFQATT and CDR2 SNEGSKA (reference sequence). This CDR3 is CSARDPGRVWNIQYF. The CDR3, as DNA: TGCAGTGCTAGAGATCCGGGCAGGGTTTGGAACATTCAGTACTTC.